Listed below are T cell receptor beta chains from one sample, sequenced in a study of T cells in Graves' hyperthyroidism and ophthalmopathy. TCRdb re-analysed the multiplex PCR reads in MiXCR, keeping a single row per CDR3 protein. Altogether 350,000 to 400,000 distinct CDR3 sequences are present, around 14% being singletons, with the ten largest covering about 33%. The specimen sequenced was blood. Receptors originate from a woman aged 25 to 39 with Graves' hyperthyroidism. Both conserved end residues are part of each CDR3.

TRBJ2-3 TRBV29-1 CSVLGGGRGGSADTQYF
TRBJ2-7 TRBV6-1 CANRTWQGLHEQYF
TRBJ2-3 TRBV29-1 CSSTVAGVADTQYF
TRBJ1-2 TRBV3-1 CASSQVGGGGYTF
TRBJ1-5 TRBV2 CASSADSSTQHF
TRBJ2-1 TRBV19 CASSIEGTSGRFPPYNEQFF
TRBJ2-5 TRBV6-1 CASSEWDRGEAQYF
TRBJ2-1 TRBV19 CASSIRAGSGGNEQFF
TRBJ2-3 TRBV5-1 CASSLDPGAGATDTQYF
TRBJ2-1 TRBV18 CASSPGTSGSHEQFF
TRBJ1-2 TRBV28 CASSLGARGYTF
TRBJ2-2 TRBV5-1 CASGAGPDTGELFF
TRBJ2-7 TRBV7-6 CASSLVEGASYEQYF
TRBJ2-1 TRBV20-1 CSARGLALHEEQFF
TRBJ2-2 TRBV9 CASSWGQSNTGELFF
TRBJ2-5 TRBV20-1 CSARLGGAGETQYF
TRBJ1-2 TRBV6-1 CASNQAGGGYTF
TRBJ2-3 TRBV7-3 CASSFRPDDTQYF
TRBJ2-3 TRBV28 CASSSSSSDTQYF
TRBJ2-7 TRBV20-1 CSASPTRSSYEQYF
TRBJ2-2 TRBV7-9 CASSPRQGHANTGELFF
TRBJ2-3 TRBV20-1 CSASIAGEGTDTQYF
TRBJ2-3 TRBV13 CASSYSLAGITDTQYF
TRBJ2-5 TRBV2 CASTEGDQETQYF
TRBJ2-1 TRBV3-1 CASSQSGTVMNNEQFF
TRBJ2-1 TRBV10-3 CAIHRDRGDEQFF
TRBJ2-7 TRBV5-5 CASRENSGSLSYEQYF
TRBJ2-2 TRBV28 CASSQGGLNTGELFF
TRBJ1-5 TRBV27 CASTGSYNQPQHF
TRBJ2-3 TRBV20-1 CSAQPGLAVSTDTQYF
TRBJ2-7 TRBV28 CAVLRGRVRNEQYF
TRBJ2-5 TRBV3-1 CASSLSSGGQETQYF
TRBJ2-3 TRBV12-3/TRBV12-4 CASTLRTGADTQYF
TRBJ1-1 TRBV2 CASSRRGASTEAFF
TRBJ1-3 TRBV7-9 CASPPGSSGNTIYF
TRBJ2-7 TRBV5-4 CASSNPGQPAEQYF
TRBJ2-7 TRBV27 CASSLFRNRPGQGYEQYF
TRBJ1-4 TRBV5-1 CASSSGTGAETNEKLFF
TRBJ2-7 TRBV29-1 CSAEAAADYEQYF
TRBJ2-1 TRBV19 CASSIGGGTYNEQFF
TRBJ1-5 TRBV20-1 CSARTGPDQPQHF
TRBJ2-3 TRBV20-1 CSARNTAGAGDTQYF
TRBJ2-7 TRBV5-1 CARSLVDREDEQYF
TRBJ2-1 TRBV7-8 CASSLQWTSYNEQFF
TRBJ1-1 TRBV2 CASRTTGGNTEAFF
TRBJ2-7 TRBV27 CASSRDRGTSYEQYF
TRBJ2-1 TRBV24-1 CATSVGTSGSYEQFF